Listed below are T cell receptor beta chains from one sample, sequenced in a study of graft-versus-host responses after intestinal transplantation. Some clones are missing from TCRdb's copy, which holds only in-frame ones; the method was immunoSEQ multiplex PCR. The repertoire holds over 65,000 clones, with less than 95% as singletons. No antigen has been assigned to these receptors. Sequenced here: unstimulated CD8+ T cells sorted from spleen or lymph node cells, sampled before transplant. These receptors were collected from a human donor who was the organ donor for an intestinal transplant. Each CDR3 is given with its conserved first and last residue. D genes are given only for firm matches. Some rows have no size entry. The others give once, few or many, or a class for an expanded clone.

clone_size,j_call,v_call,d_call,cdr3_nt,cdr3_aa
.,TRBJ2-1,TRBV5-1,TRBD2,TGCGCCAGCAGCTTGACCGGGACTAGCGGGACAGGAGAGCAGTTCTTC,CASSLTGTSGTGEQFF
.,TRBJ2-3,TRBV19,.,TGTGCCAGTAGTATTATTAGGGCAGATACGCAGTATTTT,CASSIIRADTQYF
.,TRBJ1-1,TRBV5-1,.,TGCGCCAGCAGCTTGTTTAGAACGAACACTGAAGCTTTCTTT,CASSLFRTNTEAFF
once,TRBJ1-2,TRBV9,.,TGTGCCAGCAGCGTAGATCTGGGGCACGGCTATGGCTACACCTTC,CASSVDLGHGYGYTF
.,TRBJ2-7,TRBV27,.,TGTGCCAGCAGTTCGATATCCGGGGGCGCAAGGGTGGCTGACGAGCAGTACTTC,CASSSISGGARVADEQYF
once,TRBJ2-1,TRBV19,.,TGTGCCAGTAGTATCGGTGCCTACAATGAGCAGTTCTTC,CASSIGAYNEQFF
once,TRBJ2-1,TRBV7-8,.,TGTGCCAGCAGCTTAGTCGATGAGCAGTTCTTC,CASSLVDEQFF
once,TRBJ1-2,TRBV7-3,TRBD1,TGTGCCAGCAGCCCCACCCCTGGGACAGGGCATGGCTACACCTTC,CASSPTPGTGHGYTF
.,TRBJ2-2,TRBV4-1,TRBD2,TGCGCCAGCAGACTAGCGGGGAACACCGGGGAGCTGTTTTTT,CASRLAGNTGELFF
.,TRBJ1-2,TRBV27,.,TGTGCCAGCACTCTCTCCAGTCAGGGAAAGGGGAACTATGGCTACACCTTC,CASTLSSQGKGNYGYTF
.,TRBJ2-2,TRBV11-2,.,TGTGCCAGCAGCTCCGTCAATGGGTTTGACGGGGAGCTGTTTTTT,CASSSVNGFDGELFF
.,TRBJ1-1,TRBV2,.,TGTGCCAGCAACGGGGGTTGGGGGGAAACTGAAGCTTTCTTT,CASNGGWGETEAFF
.,TRBJ1-4,TRBV28,.,TGTGCCAGCAGTCCGAGGATTCAACGACAGGACGTAAAGAAAAAACTGTTTTTT,CASSPRIQRQDVKKKLFF
.,TRBJ1-2,TRBV6-5,TRBD1,TGTGCCAGCAACGGAGGGACAGGGGTTTATGGCTACACCTTC,CASNGGTGVYGYTF
.,TRBJ2-7,TRBV7-2,.,TGTGCCAGCAGCCTCCACTCGGCGGGCTCCTACGAGCAGTACTTC,CASSLHSAGSYEQYF
.,TRBJ1-1,TRBV9,.,TGTGCCAGCAGCGGTGGACAGTGGAGCACTGAAGCTTTCTTT,CASSGGQWSTEAFF
.,TRBJ2-4,TRBV6-1,TRBD1,TGTGCCAGCAGTGCAGGGACAGGGTATTACAAAAACATTCAGTACTTC,CASSAGTGYYKNIQYF
.,TRBJ2-5,TRBV7-9,.,TGTGCCAGCAGCTTAGTCGGGCTCCAAGAGACCCAGTACTTC,CASSLVGLQETQYF
.,TRBJ2-1,TRBV2,TRBD2,TGTGCCAGGTCGACTAGCGGGGCATACAATGAGCAGTTCTTC,CARSTSGAYNEQFF
.,TRBJ2-7,TRBV5-6,.,TGTGCCAGCAGCCCTTCAGGGAGGAGGGGCTACGAGCAGTACTTC,CASSPSGRRGYEQYF
.,TRBJ1-1,TRBV28,.,TGTGCCAGCAGGGAGGAGGTGAACACTGAAGCTTTCTTT,CASREEVNTEAFF
once,TRBJ2-7,TRBV5-1,.,TGCGCCAGCAGCGTCACCGGGTCGCTGAACGAGCAGTACTTC,CASSVTGSLNEQYF
.,TRBJ1-5,TRBV4-1,TRBD1,TGCGCCAGCAGCCAAGACACAGGGGACAATCAGCCCCAGCATTTT,CASSQDTGDNQPQHF
few,TRBJ2-7,TRBV5-4,.,TGTGCCAGCAGCGAGGGGTATGGGCAGTACTTC,CASSEGYGQYF
.,TRBJ2-1,TRBV19,.,TGTGCCAGTAGTATATTGCGGGGGCCCTACAATGAGCAGTTCTTC,CASSILRGPYNEQFF
.,TRBJ2-1,TRBV9,.,TGTGCCAGCAGCGTTGCGGGTAACCGACAATACTACAATGAGCAGTTCTTC,CASSVAGNRQYYNEQFF
.,TRBJ2-7,TRBV29-1,.,TGCAGCGTTGAATGGCAGAGCTCCTACGAGCAGTACTTC,CSVEWQSSYEQYF
.,TRBJ2-1,TRBV12-2,.,TGTGCAAGTCGCTTAAGCCCCGGTAGGAGCGGGACTCTCACTGAGCAGTTCTTC,CASRLSPGRSGTLTEQFF
.,TRBJ1-6,TRBV6-5,.,TGTGCCAGCAGTGAAACAGGGATCCGCTCACCCCTCCACTTT,CASSETGIRSPLHF
.,TRBJ2-1,TRBV19,.,TGTGCCAGTACCCCGGGGGGGACAGGTTTCATCGATGAGCAGTTCTTC,CASTPGGTGFIDEQFF
.,TRBJ2-6,TRBV12-5,.,TGTGCTAGTGGTTGGGAAACTGGAGAGAGATCAGGGGCCAACGTCCTGACTTTC,CASGWETGERSGANVLTF
.,TRBJ2-7,TRBV11-2,.,TGTGCCAGCAGAGTCAACTACGAGCAGTACTTC,CASRVNYEQYF
.,TRBJ1-2,TRBV14,TRBD1,TGTGCCAGCAGCCAGGAGACAGGGTCCTATGGCTACACCTTC,CASSQETGSYGYTF
few,TRBJ2-5,TRBV10-1,.,TGCGCCAGCAGCGAACGGGGGCTGGAGACCCAGTACTTC,CASSERGLETQYF
.,TRBJ1-3,TRBV5-5,.,TGTGCCAGCGGTCCCTCGGGGGTCAGCTCTGGAAACACCATATATTTT,CASGPSGVSSGNTIYF